The following is a TCR beta chain sequence with its context. No antigen is known for it. No base quality information exists; no much larger clone differs at one position. The sample is drawn from a study of PD-1 blockade in classical Hodgkin lymphoma (TCRdb year 2020). The study in broad terms: Nivolumab dosing was 3 mg/kg intravenously every 2 weeks, continuing until either disease progression or unacceptable toxicity. To define a peripheral blood immune signature of response to PD-1 blockade in classical Hodgkin lymphoma, the study combined TCR beta sequencing with CyTOF.

The Qiagen DNeasy kit was used to extract genomic DNA both from unsorted PBMCs and from the negatively selected CD4+ and CD8+ fractions. TCR beta CDR3 regions were subjected to amplification by immunoSEQ multiplex PCR with primers that anneal to V and J segments. A synthetic immune receptor repertoire was used to minimize amplification bias, and any residual bias was removed computationally once sequencing was done. Per the original workflow: Custom Python scripts were used to quantify repertoire diversity as the Shannon entropy index. Unsorted, CD4+ and CD8+ repertoires were analyzed separately, except for combined analyses in which CD4+ and CD8+ sequences were merged in silico. Clonal expansion was defined as a frequency increase of at least 2-fold after treatment compared with C1D1, and clones undetected at baseline were assigned a pseudocount of 0.5. Singleton clones were defined as clones with 0 or 1 copy at C1D1, and non-singleton clones were defined as clones with 2 or more copies. Clones expanded in unsorted samples were labelled as CD4+, CD8+ or unknown by matching protein sequences in sorted samples from the same patient. Wilcoxon tests on paired samples were used to test diversity changes from C1D1 to C4D1. The table comes from immuneACCESS by way of TCRdb, which keeps in-frame sequences with V and J called. Part of the clones is missing from these tables; in studies checked, under half for an unresolved V gene and the rest for unknown reasons. That table furnishes V, J and clone size, whereas the DNA furnished D and trimming. Present in this sample are over 70,000 clones, 75% to 95% of which were seen just once. Around 2.7% of the sample belongs to the ten largest clones.

The sample's time point label is to be understood as: cycle 4 day 1 (C4D1), after more than five weeks of nivolumab. Every trial patient had relapsed after autologous stem cell transplantation, and cohorts A, B and C differed in prior brentuximab vedotin exposure. The trial cohort comprised about 60 patients with relapsed/refractory classical Hodgkin lymphoma whose best overall responses were complete response, partial response or progressive disease. Single-agent nivolumab was administered to trial patients in the multi-cohort phase II CheckMate 205 trial. An independent review committee assessed best overall response by applying the 2007 International Working Group response criteria. PBMCs from the trial were collected at three points: immediately before nivolumab initiation (C1D1), and during therapy at cycle 2 day 1 and cycle 4 day 1. Peripheral blood was collected in 8 mL Vacutainer Cell Preparation Tubes, from which PBMCs were isolated by centrifugation and then cryopreserved.

Beyond this particular receptor, the publication reports: Baseline TCR diversity was reported as lower in newly diagnosed patients than in healthy donors, and lower still in relapsed/refractory patients. A significant rise by C4D1 was seen in CD4+ but not CD8+ TCR diversity (p=0.0027 vs p=0.16), with the rise being most apparent in complete responders (p=0.02). Patients starting nivolumab less than 1 year after ASCT had lower diversity and were excluded from later analyses to avoid confounding by immune reconstitution. Among trial patients, those achieving complete response had baseline diversity similar to that of newly diagnosed patients, while diversity was significantly lower in partial responders and progressors. The study was limited to a single clinical trial cohort, and causes of repertoire differences, possibly disease activity or prior therapy, remained undefined.

According to the germline V gene, CDR1 reads MNHEY and CDR2 reads SVGAGI. The CDR3 measures 16 amino acids from cysteine to phenylalanine. Left in the record is the CDR3 DNA by itself, 48 bases read in frame from the first base. V lost 0 bases and J lost 0 bases; the stretch between them is 12 bases long. The V gene is TRBV6-5 and the J gene is TRBJ2-7; a weak D assignment points to TRBD2 (6 bases agree). This TCR was recovered from a human donor with classical Hodgkin lymphoma. The sample was peripheral blood mononuclear cells (PBMCs), taken before the fourth cycle of nivolumab. The CDR3 protein: CASSYSISGSSYEQYF. The sequence in DNA is TGTGCCAGCAGTTACTCGATATCCGGGAGCTCCTACGAGCAGTACTTC.